The next 16 T cell receptor beta chains were all read from a single sample in a study of CD8 T cells in Susac syndrome (dated by TCRdb to between 2017 and 2020). Receptors were amplified or captured by the immunoSEQ multiplex PCR assay. RNA was extracted with the RNeasy kit and roughly 0.45 to 1 ug was reverse transcribed using random hexamers. Through fastp at Q25 and MiXCR, TCRdb rebuilt clones from the public reads, retaining in-frame beta chains. Rows are unified per CDR3 protein, each entry keeping the most common DNA and genes. Across this sample there are some 130,000 distinct CDR3 sequences, with around 93% seen only once. The ten largest account for approximately 0.18% of the sample. Input material: CD8+ T cells from PBMCs. Receptors originate from a human donor with Susac syndrome.

The chain links TRBV29-1 to TRBJ2-2; no definite D call. The CDR3 spans 13 residues. CDR1 and CDR2 (germline): SQVTM, ANQGSEA. V gave up 5 bases and J gave up 0 bases, with 7 bases separating them. The CDR3 bases are TGCAGCGTTTGCCCAGCGAACACCGGGGAGCTGTTTTTT. It translates to CSVCPANTGELFF.

The chain recombines TRBV27 with TRBJ2-2; either TRBD1 or TRBD2 may fit D (5 bases each). Trimming removed 5 bases from V and 6 bases from J, with 7 bases in between. Looked up from germline, CDR1 is MNHEY and CDR2 is SMNVEV (reference sequence). This CDR3 region has 12 residues. CDR3 DNA: TGTGCCAGCAGTGGGACCTCCGGGGAGCTGTTTTTT. It translates to CASSGTSGELFF.

The chain carries TRBV12-3 or TRBV12-4 and TRBJ2-3, with no clear D. CDR3 size: 18 residues. V was clipped by 2 bases and J by 2 bases, with 20 bases between them. CDR3 bases: TGTGCCAGCAGTTTACAACCCCCAGGTTACCTTACCACAGATACGCAGTATTTT. Protein: CASSLQPPGYLTTDTQYF.

V and J are TRBV11-1 and TRBJ2-1, with 8 positions matching TRBD2. The CDR3 is 20 residues long. Looked up from germline, CDR1 is SGHAT and CDR2 is FQDESV (reference sequence). The V segment lost 3 bases and the J segment 7 bases; nucleotides outside the gene matches: 23. The CDR3 is CASSFAPGGHSKRPLNEQFF. The CDR3 DNA reads TGTGCCAGCAGCTTCGCACCGGGGGGGCACTCAAAGAGACCGTTGAATGAGCAGTTCTTC.

The chain recombines TRBV4-1 with TRBJ2-1; 7 positions agree with TRBD2. The CDR3 has 18 amino acids. In germline, CDR1 is MGHRA, CDR2 YSYEKL. The trim removed 4 bases at V and 0 bases at J, leaving 12 bases unmatched. In nucleotides, the CDR3 is TGCGCCAGCAGCCTATTAAGAGTCGGCGGGAGCTCCTACAATGAGCAGTTCTTC. Translation: CASSLLRVGGSSYNEQFF.

The chain uses TRBV7-3 and TRBJ2-1; possibly TRBD2 for D (5 bases). Trimming removed 5 bases at V and 9 bases at J, with 8 bases between. Germline V gene sequence: CDR1 SGHTA, CDR2 FQGTGA. This CDR3 has 11 amino acids. The CDR3 DNA is TGTGCCAGCAGCATCAGCGGTGAGCAGTTCTTC. It is translated as CASSISGEQFF.

The V call is TRBV9, the J call TRBJ2-1; 9 positions agree with TRBD2. CDR1 SGDLS and CDR2 YYNGEE come from the germline V gene. The CDR3 covers 15 residues. V trimming: 0 bases; J trimming: 8 bases; junction bases outside the gene matches: 6. The CDR3 DNA is TGTGCCAGCAGCGTAGGTAGCGGGAGTTCCCATGAGCAGTTCTTC. This encodes CASSVGSGSSHEQFF.

The chain couples TRBV2 to TRBJ2-1; possibly TRBD1 or TRBD2 for D (5 bases each). Germline V gene lookup returns CDR1 SNHLY and CDR2 FYNNEI. This CDR3 is built from 16 residues. V was trimmed by 2 bases and J by 7 bases, leaving 18 bases between them. CDR3 DNA: TGTGCCAGCAGTGAATCGGGGCTCAACTCGGTAAATGAGCAGTTCTTC. This translates into CASSESGLNSVNEQFF.

Concerning this clonotype: One junction end disagrees with the germline gene, perhaps due to a read error. The V gene is TRBV5-6, the J gene TRBJ2-1, with 12 bases lining up with TRBD2. This CDR3 has 13 residues. From germline, CDR1 is SGHDT and CDR2 YYEEEE. The CDR3 protein is CASSPGTSGPWGF. CDR3 nucleotides: TGTGCCAGCAGCCCCGGGACTAGCGGGCCCTGGGGGTTC.

This chain connects TRBV4-2 to TRBJ2-1; the D is unclear. Germline CDR1 and CDR2: LGHNA and YNFKEQ. CDR3 length: 13 amino acids. Between the trimmed V and J ends, which lost 1 base and 11 bases, there was a span of 12 bases. The DNA for the CDR3 is TGTGCCAGCAGCCAAGGAGGCGACGATAAGCAGTTCTTC. This translates into CASSQGGDDKQFF.

This chain uses TRBV2 with TRBJ2-3, with D unclear. CDR3 length equals 12 residues. Germline lookup yields CDR1 SNHLY and CDR2 FYNNEI. The germline V and J ends were trimmed by 6 bases and 5 bases, with 9 bases remaining between them. The CDR3 DNA reads as TGTGCCAGCAGGATTACGGGAGATACGCAGTATTTT. Amino acids: CASRITGDTQYF. Drawing the rest from reference TRBV2 and TRBJ2-3, the complete variable domain is EPEVTQTPSHQVTQMGQEVILRCVPISNHLYFYWYRQILGQKVEFLVSFYNNEISEKSEIFDDQFSVERPDGSNFTLKIRSTKLEDSAMYFCASRITGDTQYFGPGTRLTVL.

The gene calls are TRBV4-1 and TRBJ1-2; D not resolved. V lost 0 bases and J 2 bases, leaving 13 bases between the germline ends. Germline V gene lookup returns CDR1 MGHRA and CDR2 YSYEKL. The CDR3 runs 16 residues. Here the CDR3 reads CASSQELPLGNYGYTF. DNA of the CDR3: TGCGCCAGCAGCCAAGAACTTCCTCTGGGCAACTATGGCTACACCTTC.

This chain connects TRBV7-9 to TRBJ1-2; TRBD1 agrees at 9 bases. CDR3 size: 12 residues. CDR1 is SEHNR, CDR2 FQNEAQ, per germline (reference sequence). V dropped 4 bases and J dropped 13; count of bases not matched to a gene: 7. This chain's CDR3 is CASSSGGQGSTF. The DNA of the CDR3 is TGTGCCAGCAGCTCGGGGGGACAGGGATCCACCTTC.

The rearrangement links TRBV4-1 to TRBJ1-1; D is unresolved. Germline CDR1 MGHRA, CDR2 YSYEKL. The CDR3 is made up of 10 amino acids. V was pared by 1 base and J by 13 bases, with 7 bases between. The DNA of the CDR3 is TGCGCCAGCAGCCAAGGAGCTTTTTTCTTT. The encoded protein is CASSQGAFFF.

The genes are TRBV24-1 and TRBJ2-5; TRBD1 matches at 9 bases. The CDR3 loop spans 20 amino acids. Germline V CDR1 and CDR2: KGHDR, SFDVKD. V lost 8 bases and J lost 1; bases outside the gene matches: 22. CDR3 DNA: TGTGCCACCATGCAAAGGTGGCACAGGGGGCCACCAAACGTCCAAGAGACCCAGTACTTC. This translates into CATMQRWHRGPPNVQETQYF.

The J gene is TRBJ1-5, the V gene TRBV6-5; TRBD1 is a possible D gene (5 bases). V lost 6 bases and J lost 7, with 16 bases in between. Germline-derived CDR1 and CDR2 are MNHEY and SVGAGI. The CDR3 consists of 14 residues. Written as DNA, the CDR3 is TGTGCCAGCAGCACCGGGGGATCGGGGCAGCCCCAGCATTTT. Encoded protein: CASSTGGSGQPQHF.